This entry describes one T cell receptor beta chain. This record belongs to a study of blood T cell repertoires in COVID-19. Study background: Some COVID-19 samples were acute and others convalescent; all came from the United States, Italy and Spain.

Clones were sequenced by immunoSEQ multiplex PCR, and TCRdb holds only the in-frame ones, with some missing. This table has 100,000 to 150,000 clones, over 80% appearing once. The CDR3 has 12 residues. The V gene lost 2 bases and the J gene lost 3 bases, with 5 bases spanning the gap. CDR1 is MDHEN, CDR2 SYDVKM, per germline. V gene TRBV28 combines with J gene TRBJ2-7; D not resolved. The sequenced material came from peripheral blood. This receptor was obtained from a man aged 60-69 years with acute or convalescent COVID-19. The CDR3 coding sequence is TGTGCCAGCAGTTTAGGGCGCTACGAGCAGTACTTC. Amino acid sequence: CASSLGRYEQYF.